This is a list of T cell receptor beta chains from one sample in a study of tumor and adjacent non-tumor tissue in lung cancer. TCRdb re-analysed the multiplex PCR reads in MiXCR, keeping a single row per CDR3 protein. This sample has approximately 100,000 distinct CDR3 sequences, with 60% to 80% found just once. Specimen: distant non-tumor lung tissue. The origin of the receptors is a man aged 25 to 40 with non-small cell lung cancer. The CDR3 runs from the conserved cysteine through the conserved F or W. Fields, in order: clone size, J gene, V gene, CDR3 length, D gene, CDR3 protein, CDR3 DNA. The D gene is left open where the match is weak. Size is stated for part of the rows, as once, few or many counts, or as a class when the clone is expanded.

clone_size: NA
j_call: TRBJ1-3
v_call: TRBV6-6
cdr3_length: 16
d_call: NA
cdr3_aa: CASNLMVGLSGNTIYF
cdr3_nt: TGTGCCAGCAACCTGATGGTGGGTCTCTCTGGAAACACCATATATTTT

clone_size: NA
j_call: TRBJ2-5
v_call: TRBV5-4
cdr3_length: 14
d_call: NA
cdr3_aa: CASSLGILQETQYF
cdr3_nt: TGTGCCAGCAGCTTGGGGATCCTCCAAGAGACCCAGTACTTC

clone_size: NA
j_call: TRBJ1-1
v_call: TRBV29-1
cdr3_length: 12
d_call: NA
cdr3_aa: CSIEDLGTEAFF
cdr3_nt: TGCAGCATTGAAGACCTCGGCACTGAAGCTTTCTTT

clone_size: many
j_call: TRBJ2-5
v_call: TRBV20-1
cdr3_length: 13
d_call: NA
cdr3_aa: CSARALPQETQYF
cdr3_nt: TGCAGTGCTAGAGCACTCCCCCAAGAGACCCAGTACTTC

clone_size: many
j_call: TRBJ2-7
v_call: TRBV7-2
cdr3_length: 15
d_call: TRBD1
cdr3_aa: CASSPQGQGPYEQYF
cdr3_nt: TGTGCCAGCAGCCCCCAGGGACAGGGGCCTTACGAGCAGTACTTC

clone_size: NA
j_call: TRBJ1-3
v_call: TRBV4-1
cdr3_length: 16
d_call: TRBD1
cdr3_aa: CASSQPTGVLGNTIYF
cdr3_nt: TGCGCCAGCAGCCAGCCTACAGGGGTACTTGGAAACACCATATATTTT

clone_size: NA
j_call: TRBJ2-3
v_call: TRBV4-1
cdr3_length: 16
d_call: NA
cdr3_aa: CANSPIGGEGTDTQYF
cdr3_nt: TGTGCCAACAGCCCGATCGGGGGAGAGGGCACAGATACGCAGTATTTT

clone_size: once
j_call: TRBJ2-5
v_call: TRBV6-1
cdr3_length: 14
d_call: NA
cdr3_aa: CVSSATVMKETQYF
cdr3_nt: TGTGTCAGCAGTGCGACAGTTATGAAAGAGACCCAATACTTC

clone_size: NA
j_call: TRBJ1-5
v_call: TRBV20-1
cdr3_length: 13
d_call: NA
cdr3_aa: CSATPSLNLPQHF
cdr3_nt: TGCAGTGCTACCCCGAGCCTTAATCTGCCCCAGCATTTT

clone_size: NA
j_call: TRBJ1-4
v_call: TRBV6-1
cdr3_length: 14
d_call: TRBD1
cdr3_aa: CTSERGQGNEKLFF
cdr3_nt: TGTACCAGCGAGAGGGGACAGGGGAATGAAAAGCTGTTTTTT

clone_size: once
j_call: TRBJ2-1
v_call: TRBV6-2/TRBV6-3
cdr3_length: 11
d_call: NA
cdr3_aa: CAIRVVNEQFF
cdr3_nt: TGTGCCATCAGGGTTGTCAATGAGCAGTTCTTC

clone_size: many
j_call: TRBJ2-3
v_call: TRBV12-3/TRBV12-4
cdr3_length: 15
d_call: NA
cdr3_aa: CASSLLQASTDTQYF
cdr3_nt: TGTGCCAGCAGTTTATTACAGGCCAGCACAGATACGCAGTATTTT